Sequencing of this T cell receptor beta chain was carried out in a study of cytomegalovirus exposure and HLA in healthy donors. About the study: Unique TCR beta sequences numbering approximately 120 million came from some 200 million T cells in an earlier analysis.

This clone was seen only a few times. Use of 60 Vbeta and 13 Jbeta primers characterized the PCR. Sequencing was performed with immunoSEQ multiplex PCR; in TCRdb, only in-frame clones are kept and a portion is missing. This table has about 150,000 clones, around 74% appearing once. The clonotype originates from a man aged 50-59 years in good health and CMV-seropositive. The sample taken for sequencing was PBMCs.

CDR3 loop: CASSPGGDGNTIYF. The CDR3 DNA follows: TGTGCCAGCTCACCGGGGGGAGATGGAAACACCATATATTTT. The chain joins TRBV18 to TRBJ1-3, with a possible D match to TRBD1 (5 bases). The CDR3 consists of 14 residues. V gave up 3 bases and J gave up 3 bases, with 9 bases separating them. Germline lookup yields CDR1 KGHSH and CDR2 LQKENI.